These T cell receptor beta chains were read from a single sample in a study of blood T cell repertoires in COVID-19. Profiling relied on immunoSEQ multiplex PCR, and the TCRdb table lists in-frame clones only, not all of them. The sample records some 120,000 clones, under 95% being singletons. The specimen sequenced was peripheral blood. The receptors here all came from a man aged 60-69 years with COVID-19, enrolled during active disease. The CDR3 runs from the conserved cysteine through the conserved F or W. Each record gives: CDR3 DNA, CDR3 protein, clone size, CDR3 length, J gene, V gene, D gene. The D gene is left open where the match is weak. The size entry is marked missing in some rows and otherwise reads once, few, many or a size class.

cdr3_nt: TGTGCCAGCAGCTTAGCGGACAGCGGTGCGAACACCGGGGAGCTGTTTTTT
cdr3_aa: CASSLADSGANTGELFF
clone_size: NA
cdr3_length: 17
j_call: TRBJ2-2
v_call: TRBV7-9
d_call: NA

cdr3_nt: TGTGCCAGCAGCTTAACCGGGAGGGGGTACCAAGAGACCCAGTACTTC
cdr3_aa: CASSLTGRGYQETQYF
clone_size: NA
cdr3_length: 16
j_call: TRBJ2-5
v_call: TRBV7-3
d_call: TRBD2

cdr3_nt: TGTGCCAGCAGTCCGACAGGGGTGGAGGAAAAACTGTTTTTT
cdr3_aa: CASSPTGVEEKLFF
clone_size: NA
cdr3_length: 14
j_call: TRBJ1-4
v_call: TRBV28
d_call: TRBD1

cdr3_nt: TGTGCCAGCACAGGGACATGGAACGAGCAGTACTTC
cdr3_aa: CASTGTWNEQYF
clone_size: few
cdr3_length: 12
j_call: TRBJ2-7
v_call: TRBV5-5
d_call: NA

cdr3_nt: TGTGCCAGCAGCTCGAGAGAAGAGACCCAGTACTTC
cdr3_aa: CASSSREETQYF
clone_size: once
cdr3_length: 12
j_call: TRBJ2-5
v_call: TRBV7-6
d_call: NA

cdr3_nt: TGTGCCAGTAGTCACGTACACACCAATGGCTACACCTTC
cdr3_aa: CASSHVHTNGYTF
clone_size: NA
cdr3_length: 13
j_call: TRBJ1-2
v_call: TRBV19
d_call: NA

cdr3_nt: TGTGCCAGCAGTTACCCCCGGGACAGGGGAAACACTGAAGCTTTCTTT
cdr3_aa: CASSYPRDRGNTEAFF
clone_size: NA
cdr3_length: 16
j_call: TRBJ1-1
v_call: TRBV6-2/TRBV6-3
d_call: TRBD1

cdr3_nt: TGTGCCAGCAGCCCAGGGGAGACGAACTATGGCTACACCTTC
cdr3_aa: CASSPGETNYGYTF
clone_size: NA
cdr3_length: 14
j_call: TRBJ1-2
v_call: TRBV7-8
d_call: NA

cdr3_nt: TGCGCCAGCAGCCCCGGCTACAGGGGGAGCGAAGCTTTCTTT
cdr3_aa: CASSPGYRGSEAFF
clone_size: NA
cdr3_length: 14
j_call: TRBJ1-1
v_call: TRBV4-1
d_call: TRBD1

cdr3_nt: TGTGCCAGTAGGAAGGCCAGGGTGGACTCCTACGAGCAGTACTTC
cdr3_aa: CASRKARVDSYEQYF
clone_size: NA
cdr3_length: 15
j_call: TRBJ2-7
v_call: TRBV19
d_call: NA

cdr3_nt: TGTGCCAGCTCCAAGGGGACTAGCGGGAGTAACACAGATACGCAGTATTTT
cdr3_aa: CASSKGTSGSNTDTQYF
clone_size: NA
cdr3_length: 17
j_call: TRBJ2-3
v_call: TRBV18
d_call: TRBD2

cdr3_nt: TGTGCCAGCAGCCCGAGGAGGGTCACCAACTCTGGGGCCAACGTCCTGACTTTC
cdr3_aa: CASSPRRVTNSGANVLTF
clone_size: NA
cdr3_length: 18
j_call: TRBJ2-6
v_call: TRBV7-8
d_call: NA

cdr3_nt: TGTGCCAGCAGCAAGACAGGGGACTACGAGCAGTACTTC
cdr3_aa: CASSKTGDYEQYF
clone_size: NA
cdr3_length: 13
j_call: TRBJ2-7
v_call: TRBV11-2
d_call: TRBD1

cdr3_nt: TGTGCCAGCAGACAAGACGGGGAACTATTTGGCTACACCTTC
cdr3_aa: CASRQDGELFGYTF
clone_size: NA
cdr3_length: 14
j_call: TRBJ1-2
v_call: TRBV7-9
d_call: NA

cdr3_nt: TGTGCCAGTAGTTCCCACAGGGGCCTCGGGGGTAACACTGAAGCTTTCTTT
cdr3_aa: CASSSHRGLGGNTEAFF
clone_size: NA
cdr3_length: 17
j_call: TRBJ1-1
v_call: TRBV19
d_call: TRBD1

cdr3_nt: TGTGCCAGCAGCTTGACGATGGCTTTTAACTATGGCTACACCTTC
cdr3_aa: CASSLTMAFNYGYTF
clone_size: NA
cdr3_length: 15
j_call: TRBJ1-2
v_call: TRBV5-6
d_call: NA

cdr3_nt: TGTGCCAGCAGTTTCCCTCAGATCAACTATGGCTACACCTTC
cdr3_aa: CASSFPQINYGYTF
clone_size: NA
cdr3_length: 14
j_call: TRBJ1-2
v_call: TRBV28
d_call: NA

cdr3_nt: TGCGCCAGCAGTGAGTCGAGGACAGGAGACTACGAGCAGTACTTC
cdr3_aa: CASSESRTGDYEQYF
clone_size: NA
cdr3_length: 15
j_call: TRBJ2-7
v_call: TRBV10-2
d_call: TRBD1

cdr3_nt: TGTGCCAGCCTCAGGGAAGCGGAGACCCAGTACTTC
cdr3_aa: CASLREAETQYF
clone_size: medium-sized
cdr3_length: 12
j_call: TRBJ2-5
v_call: TRBV2
d_call: NA

cdr3_nt: TGTGCCAGCAGTTCCAACAGGAGAGAGACCCAGTACTTC
cdr3_aa: CASSSNRRETQYF
clone_size: NA
cdr3_length: 13
j_call: TRBJ2-5
v_call: TRBV28
d_call: NA

cdr3_nt: TGTGCCAGCAGCGTCCAGGGGGTTTATTCACCCCTCCACTTT
cdr3_aa: CASSVQGVYSPLHF
clone_size: NA
cdr3_length: 14
j_call: TRBJ1-6
v_call: TRBV5-4
d_call: TRBD1

cdr3_nt: TGTGCCAGTAGCCCTTTCACCAGGAACACTGAAGCTTTCTTT
cdr3_aa: CASSPFTRNTEAFF
clone_size: NA
cdr3_length: 14
j_call: TRBJ1-1
v_call: TRBV19
d_call: NA